Below, 8 T cell receptor beta chains from the same sample are listed, as sequenced in a study of OX40 agonist ivuxolimab in advanced cancers. The method behind the library was the immunoSEQ multiplex PCR assay. Entries here come from immuneACCESS through TCRdb and include only in-frame sequences with V and J called. Some clones fail to appear in such tables; in the studies checked, an unresolved V gene covers under half of the shortfall, and the cause of the remainder is unknown. The sample contains tens of thousands of clones, roughly four fifths of them found a single time. The ten largest clones capture about 2.9% of the sample. The sequencing here drew on CD4+ or CD8+ T cells sorted from blood, taken in a trial of the OX40 agonist ivuxolimab. Receptors originate from an adult with an advanced solid tumor such as melanoma, head and neck, liver or kidney cancer.

The chain recombines TRBV7-2 with TRBJ1-5; possibly TRBD1 for D (5 bases). Trimming stripped 3 bases from V and 2 bases from J, with 11 bases between. From germline, CDR1 is SGHTA and CDR2 FQGNSA. The CDR3 runs 15 residues. The CDR3 here is CASSLSQGRNQPQHF. CDR3 bases: TGTGCCAGCAGCTTGTCCCAGGGTCGCAATCAGCCCCAGCATTTT.

Only one count was recorded for this clone. V usage is TRBV29-1 and J usage is TRBJ2-5; tentatively, D is TRBD1 (6 bases). CDR3 length: 12 amino acids. Germline loops: CDR1 SQVTM, CDR2 ANQGSEA. V was trimmed by 6 bases and J by 4 bases, leaving 12 bases between them. Here the CDR3 reads CSVRRGPETQYF. DNA for the CDR3: TGCAGCGTCCGCAGGGGACCAGAGACCCAGTACTTC. Variable domain in full (rest from reference TRBV29-1 and TRBJ2-5): SAVISQKPSRDICQRGTSLTIQCQVDSQVTMMFWYRQQPGQSLTLIATANQGSEATYESGFVIDKFPISRPNLTFSTLTVSNMSPEDSSIYLCSVRRGPETQYFGPGTRLLVL.

This clone was seen only once. The gene calls are TRBV5-1 and TRBJ1-3; D is possibly TRBD1 (5 bases). Germline CDR1 reads SGHRS; CDR2 reads YFSETQ. V was shortened by 0 bases and J by 0 bases, with 13 bases between the two germline ends. This CDR3 has 17 amino acids. The CDR3 here is CASSLEAGGISGNTIYF. In nucleotides, the CDR3 is TGCGCCAGCAGCTTGGAGGCTGGGGGGATCTCTGGAAACACCATATATTTT. The full variable domain, its missing parts supplied by reference TRBV5-1 and TRBJ1-3, is KAGVTQTPRYLIKTRGQQVTLSCSPISGHRSVSWYQQTPGQGLQFLFEYFSETQRNKGNFPGRFSGRQFSNSRSEMNVSTLELGDSALYLCASSLEAGGISGNTIYFGEGSWLTVV.

This rearrangement joins TRBV7-6 to TRBJ2-1; a weak D match, TRBD1 (5 bases). The V end lost 3 bases, the J end lost 5 bases, and 14 bases lay between the germline ends. Germline V CDR1 and CDR2: SGHVS, FNYEAQ. The CDR3 spans 15 residues. CDR3 sequence reads: CASSFLLDRDNEQFF. The CDR3 nucleotides read TGTGCCAGCAGCTTCCTCTTAGACAGAGACAATGAGCAGTTCTTC.

J is TRBJ2-1 and V is TRBV4-1, with D possibly being TRBD2 (7 bases). V dropped 0 bases and J dropped 7 bases, with 19 bases sitting between them. The CDR3 runs 17 residues. The germline CDR1 and CDR2 sequences are MGHRA and YSYEKL. CDR3 amino acids: CASSQDVARGGRNEQFF. The CDR3 coding sequence is TGCGCCAGCAGCCAAGATGTGGCGAGGGGGGGCCGGAATGAGCAGTTCTTC.

The genes are TRBV6-5 and TRBJ1-2; D may be TRBD1 (5 bases). Per the germline V gene, CDR1 is MNHEY and CDR2 is SVGAGI. Trimming pared 11 bases from V and 7 bases from J, leaving 20 bases between. The CDR3 length is 13 residues. For the CDR3, the DNA is TGTGCCCCCCCCACTGACCAAAGGGGTGGCTACACCTTC. This encodes CAPPTDQRGGYTF.

The J gene is TRBJ1-3, the V gene TRBV28; a possible D gene is TRBD1 (6 bases). The CDR3 sequence is 14 residues long. The germline V gene encodes CDR1 MDHEN and CDR2 SYDVKM. Deletions cut 2 bases from V and 2 bases from J, with 7 bases between. Here the CDR3 DNA reads TGTGCCAGCAGTTTAGGGGGGCCTGGAAACACCATATATTTT. It codes for CASSLGGPGNTIYF.

The chain is built from TRBV19 and TRBJ1-1, with a possible D match to TRBD1 (6 bases). CDR3 length: 15 residues. Germline loops: CDR1 LNHDA, CDR2 SQIVND (reference sequence). V lost 0 bases to trimming and J lost 5 bases, with 13 bases between them. CDR3 loop: CASSIEGGSWTEAFF. DNA of the CDR3: TGTGCCAGTAGTATAGAGGGGGGCTCGTGGACTGAAGCTTTCTTT.